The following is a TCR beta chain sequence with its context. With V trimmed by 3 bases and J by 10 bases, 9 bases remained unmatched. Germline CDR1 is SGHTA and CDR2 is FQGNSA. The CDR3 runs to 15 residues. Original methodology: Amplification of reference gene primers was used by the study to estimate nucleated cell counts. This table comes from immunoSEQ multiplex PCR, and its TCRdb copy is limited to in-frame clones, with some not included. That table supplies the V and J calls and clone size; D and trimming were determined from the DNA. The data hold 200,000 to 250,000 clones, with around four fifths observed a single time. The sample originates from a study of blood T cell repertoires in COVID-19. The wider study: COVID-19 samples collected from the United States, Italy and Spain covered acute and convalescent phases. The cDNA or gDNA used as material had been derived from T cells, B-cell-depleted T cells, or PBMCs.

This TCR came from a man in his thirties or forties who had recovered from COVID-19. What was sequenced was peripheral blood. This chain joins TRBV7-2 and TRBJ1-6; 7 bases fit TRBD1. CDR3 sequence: CASSFADREDSPLHF. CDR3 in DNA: TGTGCCAGCAGCTTCGCCGACAGGGAAGACTCACCCCTCCACTTT. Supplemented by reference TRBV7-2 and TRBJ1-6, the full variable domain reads GAGVSQSPSNKVTEKGKDVELRCDPISGHTALYWYRQSLGQGLEFLIYFQGNSAPDKSGLPSDRFSAERTGGSVSTLTIQRTQQEDSAVYLCASSFADREDSPLHFGNGTRLTVT.